This T cell receptor beta chain was observed in a study of CD8+ T cells in alopecia areata. Study as a whole: Patients in the treated group were given tofacitinib by mouth, 5 to 10 mg twice a day.

The ends were cut back, 4 bases at V and 2 bases at J, with 8 bases in the middle. CDR1 and CDR2 (germline): ENHRY, SYGVKD. CDR3 length equals 13 residues. Sequencing templates came from extracted RNA that was reverse transcribed into cDNA. Assay used: immunoSEQ multiplex PCR; TCRdb lists only in-frame clones, some missing. This table has 150,000 to 200,000 clones, approximately 59% appearing once. This clonotype was sampled from a human donor with alopecia areata. This chain uses TRBV10-3 with TRBJ1-1; no clear D. The sample in question was CD4+ T cells sorted from blood, obtained at week 0. The CDR3, as DNA: TGTGCCATCAGTGCCGGGCCAAACACTGAAGCTTTCTTT. Translation: CAISAGPNTEAFF.